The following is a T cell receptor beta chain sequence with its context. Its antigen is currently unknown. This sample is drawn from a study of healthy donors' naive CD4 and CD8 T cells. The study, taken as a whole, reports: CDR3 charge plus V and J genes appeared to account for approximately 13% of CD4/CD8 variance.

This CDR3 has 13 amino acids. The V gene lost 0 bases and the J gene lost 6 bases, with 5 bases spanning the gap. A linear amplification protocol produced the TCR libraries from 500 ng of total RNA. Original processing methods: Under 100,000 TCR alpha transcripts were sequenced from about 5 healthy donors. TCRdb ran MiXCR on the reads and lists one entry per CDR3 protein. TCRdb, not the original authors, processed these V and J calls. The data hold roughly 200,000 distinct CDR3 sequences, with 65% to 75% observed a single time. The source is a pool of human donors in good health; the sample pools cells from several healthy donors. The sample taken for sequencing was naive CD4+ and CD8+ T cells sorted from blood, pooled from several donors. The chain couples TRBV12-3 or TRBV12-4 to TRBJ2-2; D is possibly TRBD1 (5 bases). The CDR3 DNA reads TGTGCCAGCAGTTTAGCAGGGGCCGGGGAGCTGTTTTTT. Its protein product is CASSLAGAGELFF.